Given below is one T cell receptor (beta chain) in context. Other DNA variants within this sample encode the same CDR3. These data belong to a study of pediatric ulcerative colitis. The V gene's germline CDR1 is MNHEY and CDR2 SMNVEV (reference sequence). The germline V and J ends were trimmed by 0 bases and 1 base, with 7 bases remaining between them. The CDR3 is made up of 14 amino acids. During colonoscopy, one to two rectal pinch biopsies were collected. No immunosuppressive drugs were given to ulcerative colitis patients before diagnostic colonoscopy. This table comes from immunoSEQ multiplex PCR, and its TCRdb copy is limited to in-frame clones, with some not included. This sample carries over 30,000 clones, 80% to 85% of them seen once, and the ten largest clones take approximately 1%.

This TCR was recovered from a boy aged 5-17 years with mild ulcerative colitis. Material for sequencing was gut tissue. This rearrangement joins TRBV27 to TRBJ2-7; perhaps TRBD1 as D (6 bases). CDR3 sequence: CASSLSRGSYEQYF. The CDR3 DNA sequence: TGTGCCAGCAGTTTATCGAGGGGGTCCTACGAGCAGTACTTC.